The entry below describes one TCR beta chain. No antigen is known for it. This sample was taken from a study of vaccination effects on CD4 cells after COVID-19. Culture lasted about ten days before CD4+ T cell isolation. Vaccine administered to participants consisted of two doses of either BNT162b2 or mRNA-1273. Here immunoSEQ multiplex PCR was the method, and the copy in TCRdb shows in-frame clones only, minus some. The sample holds tens of thousands of clones; 70% to 75% are singletons and the top ten take 2.2%. The V gene lost 6 bases and the J gene lost 9 bases, with 18 bases spanning the gap. The CDR3 contains 15 residues. Germline lookup yields CDR1 SGHTA and CDR2 FQGNSA.

This chain joins TRBV7-2 and TRBJ1-6; weak D call: TRBD1 (6 bases). This receptor was identified in a human donor who received a COVID-19 vaccine. The material sequenced was CD4+ T cells from PBMCs cultured without peptide, taken after COVID-19 vaccination. Here the CDR3 reads CASSLKAGGGSPLHF. CDR3 nucleotide sequence: TGTGCCAGCAGTCTAAAGGCGGGGGGCGGTTCACCCCTCCACTTT.